A selection of T cell receptor beta chains follows, all from one sample in a study of blood T cell repertoires in COVID-19. Libraries were prepared by immunoSEQ multiplex PCR; TCRdb keeps only in-frame clonotypes and omits some of them. The repertoire includes about 98,000 clones, approximately 80% of them detected once, and 9.5% to 10% sits in the top ten. Material for sequencing was peripheral blood. The receptors were sampled from a man in his 60s with active or convalescent COVID-19. CDR3s include the opening cysteine and the closing phenylalanine or tryptophan. Each record gives: clone size, J gene, D gene, V gene, CDR3 protein, CDR3 DNA. The D gene is left open where the match is weak. Rows may omit the clone size; those that give it use once, few, many or a size class.

- TRBJ2-2 TRBD2 TRBV9 CASSVPSGMNTGELFF TGTGCCAGCAGCGTACCTAGCGGCATGAACACCGGGGAGCTGTTTTTT
- TRBJ1-3 - TRBV28 CASSFDRTRTIYF TGTGCCAGCAGTTTTGACAGGACTCGCACCATATATTTT
- TRBJ2-3 TRBD2 TRBV9 CASSTRPTSGKDTQYF TGTGCCAGCAGCACGCGCCCGACTAGCGGGAAAGATACGCAGTATTTT
few TRBJ2-2 TRBD2 TRBV10-1 CASGSGIHTGELFF TGCGCCAGCGGGAGCGGGATACACACCGGGGAGCTGTTTTTT
- TRBJ1-6 - TRBV7-2 CASSSARANNSPLHF TGTGCCAGCAGCTCTGCCAGGGCCAATAATTCACCCCTCCACTTT
- TRBJ2-3 - TRBV18 CASSPAGLTSTDTQYF TGTGCCAGCTCACCAGCAGGGTTAACTAGCACAGATACGCAGTATTTT
- TRBJ2-6 - TRBV14 CASSRRVSGANVLTF TGTGCCAGCAGCCGCAGGGTCTCTGGGGCCAACGTCCTGACTTTC
- TRBJ1-3 - TRBV2 CASSTEGSHGNTIYF TGTGCCAGCAGTACCGAGGGTAGCCATGGAAACACCATATATTTT
- TRBJ2-7 - TRBV19 CASSPEGQPYEQYF TGTGCCAGTAGCCCGGAGGGGCAGCCCTACGAGCAGTACTTC
- TRBJ2-1 - TRBV12-2 CASRLGGCRLAGPSYNEQFF TGTGCAAGTCGCTTAGGAGGATGTCGACTGGCGGGACCTTCCTACAATGAGCAGTTCTTC
- TRBJ2-7 TRBD2 TRBV28 CASLRPLALEQYF TGTGCCAGCCTCCGGCCACTAGCGCTCGAGCAGTACTTC
- TRBJ2-1 TRBD2 TRBV19 CASSISLAGTSGSSVPWNEQFF TGTGCCAGTAGTATTTCCTTGGCCGGGACTAGCGGGAGTTCCGTTCCGTGGAATGAGCAGTTCTTC
- TRBJ2-3 - TRBV6-5 CASSYSARVTDTQYF TGTGCCAGCAGTTACTCGGCCAGGGTAACAGATACGCAGTATTTT
- TRBJ2-1 - TRBV7-2 CASSLARGNEQFF TGTGCCAGCAGCTTAGCCCGAGGGAATGAGCAGTTCTTC
- TRBJ1-1 - TRBV12-5 CASGSPVGGLTLNTEAFF TGTGCTAGTGGTTCCCCCGTCGGAGGCCTCACTTTGAACACTGAAGCTTTCTTT
- TRBJ2-1 - TRBV27 CASSPRNGGNNEQFF TGTGCCAGCAGCCCTAGGAATGGCGGAAACAATGAGCAGTTCTTC